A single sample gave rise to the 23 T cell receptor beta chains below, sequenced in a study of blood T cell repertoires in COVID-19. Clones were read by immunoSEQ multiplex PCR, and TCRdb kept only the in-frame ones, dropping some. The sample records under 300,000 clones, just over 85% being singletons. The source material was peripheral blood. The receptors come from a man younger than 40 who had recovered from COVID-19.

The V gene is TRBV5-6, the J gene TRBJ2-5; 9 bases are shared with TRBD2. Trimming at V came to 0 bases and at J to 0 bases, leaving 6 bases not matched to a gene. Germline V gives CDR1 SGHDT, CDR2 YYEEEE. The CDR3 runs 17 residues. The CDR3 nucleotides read TGTGCCAGCAGCTTGGCAGGTAGCGGGGGCCACCAAGAGACCCAGTACTTC. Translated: CASSLAGSGGHQETQYF. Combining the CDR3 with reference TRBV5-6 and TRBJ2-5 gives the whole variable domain DAGVTQSPTHLIKTRGQQVTLRCSPKSGHDTVSWYQQALGQGPQFIFQYYEEEERQRGNFPDRFSGHQFPNYSSELNVNALLLGDSALYLCASSLAGSGGHQETQYFGPGTRLLVL.

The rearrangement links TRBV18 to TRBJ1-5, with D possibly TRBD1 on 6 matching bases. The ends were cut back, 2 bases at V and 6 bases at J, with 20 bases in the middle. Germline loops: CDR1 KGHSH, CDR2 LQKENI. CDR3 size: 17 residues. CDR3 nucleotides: TGTGCCAGCTCACCAGTTTCCTCAGGGGTATCAGGTCAGCCCCAGCATTTT. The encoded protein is CASSPVSSGVSGQPQHF.

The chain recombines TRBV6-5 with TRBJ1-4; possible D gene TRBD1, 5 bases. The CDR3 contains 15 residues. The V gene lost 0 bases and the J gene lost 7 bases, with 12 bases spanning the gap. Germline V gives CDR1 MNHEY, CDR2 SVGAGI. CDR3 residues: CASSYSKTGPEKLFF. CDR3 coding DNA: TGTGCCAGCAGTTACTCCAAAACAGGACCTGAAAAACTGTTTTTT.

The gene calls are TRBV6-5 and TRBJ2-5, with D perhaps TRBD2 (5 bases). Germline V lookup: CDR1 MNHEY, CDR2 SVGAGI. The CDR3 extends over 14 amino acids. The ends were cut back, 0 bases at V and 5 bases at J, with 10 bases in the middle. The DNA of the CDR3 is TGTGCCAGCAGTTACTCGGTCCCGGGGGAGACCCAGTACTTC. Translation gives CASSYSVPGETQYF.

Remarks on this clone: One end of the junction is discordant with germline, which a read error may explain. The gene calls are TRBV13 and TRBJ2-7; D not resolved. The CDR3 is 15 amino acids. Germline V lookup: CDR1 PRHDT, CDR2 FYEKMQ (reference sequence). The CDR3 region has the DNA TGTGCCAGCAGCTTAGGCCTCGCATTAACACGACTCTCGGACTTC. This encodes CASSLGLALTRLSDF.

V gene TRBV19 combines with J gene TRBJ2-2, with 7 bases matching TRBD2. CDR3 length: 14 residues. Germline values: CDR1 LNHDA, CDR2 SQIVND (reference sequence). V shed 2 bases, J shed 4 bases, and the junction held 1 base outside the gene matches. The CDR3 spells CASSISGGTGELFF. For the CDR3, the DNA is TGTGCCAGTAGTATATCGGGGGGCACCGGGGAGCTGTTTTTT.

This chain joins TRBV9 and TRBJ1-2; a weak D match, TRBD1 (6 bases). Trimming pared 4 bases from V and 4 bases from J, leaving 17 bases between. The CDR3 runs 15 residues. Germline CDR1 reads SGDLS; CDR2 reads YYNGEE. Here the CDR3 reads CASSPWTEGGYGYTF. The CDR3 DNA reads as TGTGCCAGCAGCCCTTGGACCGAAGGGGGCTATGGCTACACCTTC.

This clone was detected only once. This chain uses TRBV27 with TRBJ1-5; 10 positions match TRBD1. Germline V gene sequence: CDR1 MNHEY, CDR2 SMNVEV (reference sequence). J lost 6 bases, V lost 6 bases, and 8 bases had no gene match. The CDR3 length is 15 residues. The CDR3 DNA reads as TGTGCCAGCAGGACAGGGGGCGCACCCGGTCAGCCCCAGCATTTT. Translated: CASRTGGAPGQPQHF.

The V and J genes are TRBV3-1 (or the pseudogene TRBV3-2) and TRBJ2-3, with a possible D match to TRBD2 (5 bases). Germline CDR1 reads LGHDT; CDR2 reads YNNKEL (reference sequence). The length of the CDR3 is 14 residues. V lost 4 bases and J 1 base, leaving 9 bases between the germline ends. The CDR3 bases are TGTGCCAGCAGCCCCGTGGAGGGCACAGATACGCAGTATTTT. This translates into CASSPVEGTDTQYF.

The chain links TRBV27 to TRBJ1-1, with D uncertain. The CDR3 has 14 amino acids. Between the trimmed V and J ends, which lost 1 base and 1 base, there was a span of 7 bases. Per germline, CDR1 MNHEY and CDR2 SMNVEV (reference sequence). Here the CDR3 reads CASSLFPGNTEAFF. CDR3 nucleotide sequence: TGTGCCAGCAGTTTATTTCCGGGGAACACTGAAGCTTTCTTT.

The CDR3 DNA reads as TGTGCCAGCAGCTTCTCTGCTGTGGCCCCCAATGAGCAGTTCTTC. This sequence encodes CASSFSAVAPNEQFF. The rearrangement uses TRBV7-2 and TRBJ2-1, with unresolved D. There are 15 residues in the CDR3. V was pared by 3 bases and J by 6 bases, with 15 bases between. Germline values: CDR1 SGHTA, CDR2 FQGNSA.

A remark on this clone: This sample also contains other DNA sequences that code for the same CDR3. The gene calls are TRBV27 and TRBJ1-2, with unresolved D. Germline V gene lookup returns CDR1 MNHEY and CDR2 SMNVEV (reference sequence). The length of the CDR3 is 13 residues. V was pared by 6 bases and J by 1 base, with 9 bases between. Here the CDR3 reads CASSPTGNYGYTF. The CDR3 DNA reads TGTGCCAGCAGCCCGACTGGTAACTATGGCTACACCTTC.

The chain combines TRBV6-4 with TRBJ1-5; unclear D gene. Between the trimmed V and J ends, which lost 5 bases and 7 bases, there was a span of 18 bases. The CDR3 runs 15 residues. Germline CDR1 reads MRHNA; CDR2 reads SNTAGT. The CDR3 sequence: CASSPRSGNSQPQHF. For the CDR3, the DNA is TGTGCCAGCAGTCCCAGGTCGGGGAACAGCCAGCCCCAGCATTTT.

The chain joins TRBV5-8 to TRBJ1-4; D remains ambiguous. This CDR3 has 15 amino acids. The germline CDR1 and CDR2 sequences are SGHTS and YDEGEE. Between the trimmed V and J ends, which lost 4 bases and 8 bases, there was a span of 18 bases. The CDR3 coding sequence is TGTGCCAGCAGCGCCCCCCGCCTCCCCGGGGAAAAACTGTTTTTT. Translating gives CASSAPRLPGEKLFF.

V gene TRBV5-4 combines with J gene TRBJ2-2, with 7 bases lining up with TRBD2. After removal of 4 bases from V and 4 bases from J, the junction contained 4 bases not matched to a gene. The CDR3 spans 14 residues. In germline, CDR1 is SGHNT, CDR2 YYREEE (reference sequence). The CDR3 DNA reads TGTGCCAGCAGCGGATGGGGGGGCACCGGGGAGCTGTTTTTT. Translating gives CASSGWGGTGELFF.

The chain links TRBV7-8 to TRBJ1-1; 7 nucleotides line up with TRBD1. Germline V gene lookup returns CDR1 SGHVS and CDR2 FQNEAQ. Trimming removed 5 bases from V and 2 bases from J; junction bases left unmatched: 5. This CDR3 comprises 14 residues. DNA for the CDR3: TGTGCCAGCAGCCCCGGGACAGTCAACACTGAAGCTTTCTTT. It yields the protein CASSPGTVNTEAFF.

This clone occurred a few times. CDR3 sequence: CASSLLGGNTIYF. The CDR3 DNA sequence: TGTGCCAGCAGTCTCCTCGGGGGAAACACCATATATTTT. The V and J genes are TRBV2 and TRBJ1-3; no reliable D call. This CDR3 contains 13 residues. Deletions cut 5 bases from V and 4 bases from J, with 9 bases between. Per germline, CDR1 SNHLY and CDR2 FYNNEI. The variable domain in full, completed from reference TRBV2 and TRBJ1-3, reads EPEVTQTPSHQVTQMGQEVILRCVPISNHLYFYWYRQILGQKVEFLVSFYNNEISEKSEIFDDQFSVERPDGSNFTLKIRSTKLEDSAMYFCASSLLGGNTIYFGEGSWLTVV.

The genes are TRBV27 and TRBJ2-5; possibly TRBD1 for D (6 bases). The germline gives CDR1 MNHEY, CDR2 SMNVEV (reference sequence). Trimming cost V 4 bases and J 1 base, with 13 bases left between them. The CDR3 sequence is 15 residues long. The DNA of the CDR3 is TGTGCCAGCAGTTCATTGGGGGCTAGCCAAGAGACCCAGTACTTC. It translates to CASSSLGASQETQYF.

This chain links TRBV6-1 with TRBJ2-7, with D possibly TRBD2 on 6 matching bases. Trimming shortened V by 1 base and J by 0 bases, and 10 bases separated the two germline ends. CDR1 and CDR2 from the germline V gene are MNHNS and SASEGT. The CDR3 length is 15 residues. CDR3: CASSEVWGGSYEQYF. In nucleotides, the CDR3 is TGTGCCAGCAGTGAAGTGTGGGGAGGCTCCTACGAGCAGTACTTC.

CDR3 nucleotide sequence: TGTGCCAGCAGCTTGGGACAGGTCCACCAGTGGGGCTACACCTTC. Its translation: CASSLGQVHQWGYTF. The J gene is TRBJ1-2, the V gene TRBV11-2; 8 bases line up with TRBD1. Trimming removed 3 bases from V and 8 bases from J; junction bases left unmatched: 11. CDR3 length equals 15 residues. Germline V gene data show CDR1 as SGHAT and CDR2 as FQNNGV.

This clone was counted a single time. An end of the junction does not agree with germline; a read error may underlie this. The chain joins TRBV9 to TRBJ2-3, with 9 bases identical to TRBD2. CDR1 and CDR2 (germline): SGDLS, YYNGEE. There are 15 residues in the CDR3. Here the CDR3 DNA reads TGTGCCAGCAGCCTAGACGGGACTAGCAAAGATACGCAGTATTTT. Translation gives CASSLDGTSKDTQYF.

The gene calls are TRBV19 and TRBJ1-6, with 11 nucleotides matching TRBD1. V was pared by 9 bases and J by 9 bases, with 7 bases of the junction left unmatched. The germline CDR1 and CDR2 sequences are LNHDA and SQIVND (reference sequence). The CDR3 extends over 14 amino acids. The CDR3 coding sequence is TGTGCCAGCGCGCCTGGGACAGGGGGTTCACCCCTCCACTTT. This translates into CASAPGTGGSPLHF.

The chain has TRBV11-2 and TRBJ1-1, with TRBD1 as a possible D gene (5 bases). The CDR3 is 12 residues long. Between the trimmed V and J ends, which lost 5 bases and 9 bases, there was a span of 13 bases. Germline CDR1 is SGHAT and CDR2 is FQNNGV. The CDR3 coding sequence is TGTGCCAGCAGCCTGAGTGTGGGGCAAGCTTTCTTT. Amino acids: CASSLSVGQAFF.